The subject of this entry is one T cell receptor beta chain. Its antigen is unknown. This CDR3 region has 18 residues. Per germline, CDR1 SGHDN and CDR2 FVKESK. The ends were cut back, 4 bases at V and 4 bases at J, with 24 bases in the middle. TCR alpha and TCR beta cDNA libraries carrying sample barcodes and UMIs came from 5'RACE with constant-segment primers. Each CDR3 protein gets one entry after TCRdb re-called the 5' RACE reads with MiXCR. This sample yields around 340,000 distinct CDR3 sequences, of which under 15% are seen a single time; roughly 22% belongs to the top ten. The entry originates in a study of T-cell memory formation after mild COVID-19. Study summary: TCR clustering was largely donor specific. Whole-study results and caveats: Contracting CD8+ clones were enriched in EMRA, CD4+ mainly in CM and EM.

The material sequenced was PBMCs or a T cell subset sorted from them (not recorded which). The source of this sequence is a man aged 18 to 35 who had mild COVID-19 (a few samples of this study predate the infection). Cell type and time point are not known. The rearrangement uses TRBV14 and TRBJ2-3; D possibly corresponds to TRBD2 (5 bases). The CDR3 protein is CASSRPRPGGYSADTQYF. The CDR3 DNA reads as TGTGCCAGCAGCCGTCCCCGACCCGGAGGCTACTCGGCAGATACGCAGTATTTT.